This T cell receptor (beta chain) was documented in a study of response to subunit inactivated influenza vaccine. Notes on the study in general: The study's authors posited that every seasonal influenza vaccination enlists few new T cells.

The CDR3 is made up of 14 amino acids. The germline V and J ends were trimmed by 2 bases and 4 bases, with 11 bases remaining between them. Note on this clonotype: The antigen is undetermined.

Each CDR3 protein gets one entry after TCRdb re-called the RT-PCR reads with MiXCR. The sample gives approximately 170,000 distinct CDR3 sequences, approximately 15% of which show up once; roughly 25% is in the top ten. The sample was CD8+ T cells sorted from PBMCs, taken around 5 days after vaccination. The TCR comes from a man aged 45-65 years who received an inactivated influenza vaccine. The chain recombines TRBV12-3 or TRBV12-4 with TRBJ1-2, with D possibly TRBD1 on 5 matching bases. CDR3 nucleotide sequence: TGTGCCAGCAGTTTAACAAGGGGAAGCTATGGCTACACCTTC. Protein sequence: CASSLTRGSYGYTF.